One and the same sample provided the 8 T cell receptor beta chains below, sequenced in a study of tumor and adjacent non-tumor tissue in lung cancer. A modified ARM-PCR protocol with three rounds of nested PCR amplified TCRbeta. TCRdb recomputed calls from the multiplex PCR reads with MiXCR, one row per CDR3 protein. The sample consists of approximately 68,000 distinct CDR3 sequences, 73% of them appearing once. No cell sorting was done before RNA was extracted from the tissue. The sequenced sample was lung tumor tissue. Receptors originate from a man aged 55 to 70 with non-small cell lung cancer.

In regard to this clonotype: It may be a read error: a sequence one base away is much more abundant. This chain uses TRBV14 with TRBJ1-6; 8 bases are a match to TRBD1. This CDR3 is 14 amino acids long. Germline V lookup: CDR1 SGHDN, CDR2 FVKESK. CDR3 nucleotides: TGTGCCAGCAGCCAAAAATCAGGGGGCTCACCCCTCAACTTT. Translation gives CASSQKSGGSPLNF.

A remark on this clonotype: Likely a read error: the CDR3 ends without its conserved phenylalanine or tryptophan. V is TRBV30 and J is TRBJ2-1, with D perhaps matching TRBD2 (6 bases). Trimming took 4 bases from V and 4 from J, leaving 17 bases between them. Germline-derived CDR1 and CDR2 are GTSNPN and SVGIG (reference sequence). The CDR3 totals 15 residues. The CDR3 DNA sequence: TGTGCCTGGATAAACCCCGGGACTGGGTACAATGAGCAGTTCTAC. It yields the protein CAWINPGTGYNEQFY.

The table lists this clonotype with a count of one. Relative to the germline gene, one junction end is altered; a read error may explain this. This chain connects TRBV20-1 to TRBJ2-1; D is possibly TRBD2 (6 bases). From germline, CDR1 is DFQATT and CDR2 SNEGSKA (reference sequence). The CDR3 length is 18 residues. CDR3 in DNA: TGCAGTGCTGGAGATCGCGCAGGTAGCGGAGAAAATTACAATGAGCAGTTCTTC. Translation: CSAGDRAGSGENYNEQFF.

As to this clonotype: No conserved phenylalanine or tryptophan ends this CDR3, so it is likely a read error. The chain employs TRBV10-3 and TRBJ1-6; tentatively, D is TRBD1 (6 bases). Germline V CDR1 and CDR2: ENHRY, SYGVKD. This CDR3 spans 14 amino acids. Here the CDR3 reads CVIIGGNSNSPLHY. In nucleotides, the CDR3 is TGTGTCATCATAGGGGGTAACTCTAATTCACCCCTCCACTAT.

This clonotype ranks as medium-sized. The chain joins TRBV11-1 to TRBJ2-2; D unresolved. CDR1 SGHAT and CDR2 FQDESV come from the germline V gene (reference sequence). Trimming pared 2 bases from V and 4 bases from J, leaving 5 bases between. The CDR3 runs 13 residues. In nucleotides, the CDR3 is TGTGCCAGCAGCTTAATCGGCACCGGGGAGCTGTTTTTT. As protein: CASSLIGTGELFF.

This clonotype has just a few counts. This is likely a read error, given that the CDR3 carries no conserved phenylalanine or tryptophan at its end. The DNA is omitted, as the CDR3 cannot be located on it reliably, and the CDR3 follows TCRdb's listing. The V gene is TRBV10-3, the J gene TRBJ2-6; TRBD2 is the table's D call, not checked against the DNA. Germline CDR1 and CDR2: ENHRY and SYGVKD. The CDR3 is 20 amino acids long, termini counted. This chain's CDR3 is CDISEHGTSGRDSGANVLTY.

This clonotype was observed at least ten times. V usage is TRBV14 and J usage is TRBJ1-5; the D is unclear. There are 13 residues in the CDR3. The ends were cut back, 5 bases at V and 2 bases at J, with 7 bases in the middle. CDR1 and CDR2 from the germline V gene are SGHDN and FVKESK. CDR3 region: CASSISRNQPQHF. DNA of the CDR3: TGTGCCAGCAGCATATCGCGCAATCAGCCCCAGCATTTT.

Remarks on this clonotype: A read error may be the cause here, since a much bigger clone is one base away. The rearrangement uses TRBV6-1 and TRBJ1-1, with D uncertain. Germline CDR1 reads MNHNS; CDR2 reads SASEGT. CDR3 length equals 13 residues. The CDR3 spells CTTSALARAEAFF. For the CDR3, the DNA is TGTACCACCTCAGCTTTGGCACGCGCTGAAGCTTTCTTT.